This section outlines one T cell receptor beta chain sequence together with its context. The antigen remains unidentified. Here immunoSEQ multiplex PCR was the method, and the copy in TCRdb shows in-frame clones only, minus some. The sample holds roughly 150,000 clones; 93% are singletons and the top ten take under 6.5%. The entry originates in a study of T cell responses to AZD1222 COVID-19 vaccine. On the study more broadly: Second doses were pooled across both intervals (about 4 or about 12 weeks). Study outcomes and limitations: The peak T cell response came first, and repertoires were sampled only after it. Only a handful of AZD1222 recipients, roughly six in all, had baseline seropositivity. Spike-specific TCR breadth rose after two AZD1222 doses, and depth rose as well.

This TCR was recovered from an adult in good health. Source: peripheral blood, taken on day 0 of AZD1222 vaccination.

CDR3 coding DNA: TGTGCCAGCAGCCATTCCGACAGGGTCTACGAGCAGTACTTC. Protein: CASSHSDRVYEQYF. V gene TRBV3-1 (or the pseudogene TRBV3-2) combines with J gene TRBJ2-7, with 7 bases fitting TRBD1. Germline V lookup: CDR1 LGHDT, CDR2 YNNKEL (reference sequence). V lost 3 bases, J lost 3 bases, and 5 bases stayed unmatched. This CDR3 region has 14 residues.